This passage covers 27 T cell receptor beta chains from one sample sequenced in a study of early T cells in non-severe SARS-CoV-2 infection. TCRdb re-analysed the 5' RACE reads in MiXCR, keeping a single row per CDR3 protein. The data hold about 48,000 distinct CDR3 sequences, with approximately 9.4% observed a single time. The sequenced sample was whole blood. The receptor set was obtained from an adult who was a healthcare worker with PCR-confirmed SARS-CoV-2 infection or an uninfected control (not recorded which).

This clonotype has ten or more counts. The V gene is TRBV28, the J gene TRBJ2-1, with 12 bases that match TRBD2. The CDR3 loop spans 16 amino acids. The germline CDR1 and CDR2 sequences are MDHEN and SYDVKM. V trimming: 7 bases; J trimming: 6 bases; junction bases outside the gene matches: 10. In DNA form, the CDR3 reads TGTGCCAGCACCCTTCTTGCTAGCGGGAGGGCCAATGAGCAGTTCTTC. It codes for CASTLLASGRANEQFF.

The genes are TRBV20-1 and TRBJ2-1; a weak D match, TRBD1 (5 bases). Germline V lookup: CDR1 DFQATT, CDR2 SNEGSKA (reference sequence). Trimming stripped 5 bases from V and 5 bases from J, with 13 bases between. The CDR3 has 13 residues. CDR3: CSAYGDRDNEQFF. Here the CDR3 DNA reads TGCAGTGCTTATGGAGACAGAGACAATGAGCAGTTCTTC.

A few counts support this clonotype. This sequence joins TRBV6-5 and TRBJ1-6, with D possibly matching TRBD1 (6 bases). CDR3 length: 12 amino acids. Germline values: CDR1 MNHEY, CDR2 SVGAGI. Trimming took 5 bases from V and 9 from J, leaving 8 bases between them. The CDR3 is CASSQGLSPLHF. CDR3 nucleotide sequence: TGTGCCAGCAGTCAGGGGCTTTCACCCCTCCACTTT.

This clonotype occurred a few times. This chain connects TRBV13 to TRBJ1-1; D is unresolved. CDR3 size: 11 residues. The ends were cut back, 1 base at V and 8 bases at J, with 5 bases in the middle. Germline CDR1 and CDR2: PRHDT and FYEKMQ (reference sequence). The CDR3 DNA follows: TGTGCCAGCAGCTTAGTACAGGAAGCTTTCTTT. It is translated as CASSLVQEAFF.

This clonotype was seen many times. The chain carries TRBV28 and TRBJ2-1; D not certain. The CDR3 has 12 amino acids. The V end was cut by 5 bases, the J end by 1 base, with 3 bases between. Germline V CDR1 and CDR2: MDHEN, SYDVKM. DNA for the CDR3: TGTGCCAGCAGTCAATCCTACAATGAGCAGTTCTTC. This gives the protein CASSQSYNEQFF.

At least ten counts were recorded for this clonotype. The chain is built from TRBV7-6 and TRBJ1-5; D not certain. CDR1 and CDR2 (germline): SGHVS, FNYEAQ. This CDR3 region has 15 residues. Trimming removed 5 bases at V and 0 bases at J, with 11 bases between. The CDR3 protein is CASSPYAGSNQPQHF. CDR3 nucleotides: TGTGCCAGCAGCCCCTACGCGGGTAGCAATCAGCCCCAGCATTTT.

Only a few counts were recorded for this clonotype. The chain is built from TRBV15 and TRBJ2-1; 7 nucleotides line up with TRBD2. CDR1 and CDR2 from the germline V gene are LNHNV and YYDKDF (reference sequence). The CDR3 has 16 amino acids. Unmatched junction bases numbered 7, after V lost 0 bases and J lost 5 bases. CDR3 region: CATSRDLASGHNEQFF. The CDR3 nucleotides are TGTGCCACCAGCAGAGATCTGGCTAGCGGACACAATGAGCAGTTCTTC.

This clonotype was counted ten times or more. The chain couples TRBV7-9 to TRBJ2-1, with D possibly matching TRBD2 (6 bases). Per the germline V gene, CDR1 is SEHNR and CDR2 is FQNEAQ (reference sequence). This CDR3 spans 11 amino acids. The CDR3 sequence is CAAGGHNEQFF. CDR3 nucleotide sequence: TGTGCGGCCGGGGGTCACAATGAGCAGTTCTTC.

This clonotype was seen ten or more times. This chain links TRBV7-9 with TRBJ2-7; D is perhaps TRBD1 (6 bases). Trimming removed 2 bases at V and 2 bases at J, with 10 bases between. Germline CDR1 SEHNR, CDR2 FQNEAQ (reference sequence). The CDR3 consists of 14 residues. As DNA, the CDR3 is TGTGCCAGCAGCTTACCTGGACAGCCCTACGAGCAGTACTTC. It translates to CASSLPGQPYEQYF.

In this sample, this clonotype turned up many times. This chain links TRBV5-1 with TRBJ1-2, with 9 bases matching TRBD1. The J segment lost 6 bases and the V segment lost 4 bases, leaving 10 bases of the junction unmatched. The CDR3 loop spans 15 amino acids. The germline V gene has CDR1 SGHRS and CDR2 YFSETQ. CDR3 coding DNA: TGCGCCAGCAGCAATACAGGGGGCACAGTGGATGGCTACACCTTC. The encoded protein is CASSNTGGTVDGYTF.

This clonotype was recorded at least ten times. This rearrangement joins TRBV18 to TRBJ1-2, with D possibly TRBD1 on 5 matching bases. V shed 4 bases and J shed 1 base, with 13 bases lying between them. The CDR3 contains 15 residues. Looked up from germline, CDR1 is KGHSH and CDR2 is LQKENI. The CDR3 spells CASSLLRADNYGYTF. The CDR3 DNA is TGTGCCAGCTCACTCCTCAGGGCAGATAACTATGGCTACACCTTC.

This chain uses TRBV12-3 or TRBV12-4 with TRBJ2-5; D remains ambiguous. The V and J ends lost 7 bases and 2 bases respectively, with 17 bases between them. This CDR3 is built from 15 residues. CDR3 nucleotides: TGTGCCAGCACTGCCACGGGTGCAGCTCAAGAGACCCAGTACTTC. Translated: CASTATGAAQETQYF.

This clonotype was picked up many times. The gene calls are TRBV28 and TRBJ2-7; D is uncertain. This CDR3 has 13 residues. Trimming removed 7 bases at V and 2 bases at J, with 12 bases between. The germline gives CDR1 MDHEN, CDR2 SYDVKM. CDR3 nucleotides: TGTGCCAGCACCTCTACTCCCCCCTACGAGCAGTACTTC. Translating gives CASTSTPPYEQYF.

The V call is TRBV4-1, the J call TRBJ1-1, with D maybe TRBD1 (5 bases). CDR3 length: 12 amino acids. V was pared by 0 bases and J by 7 bases, with 6 bases between. The germline CDR1 and CDR2 sequences are MGHRA and YSYEKL. The CDR3 loop reads CASSQDGGEAFF. In nucleotides, the CDR3 is TGCGCCAGCAGCCAAGATGGGGGTGAAGCTTTCTTT.

CDR3 DNA: TGTGCCAGCAGTTACCGAAGGGGGGCGAAATCCGATACGCAGTATTTT. Protein sequence: CASSYRRGAKSDTQYF. The chain uses TRBV6-6 and TRBJ2-3; perhaps D is TRBD1 or TRBD2 (6 bases each). Germline CDR1 reads MNHNY; CDR2 reads SVGAGI (reference sequence). Deletions cut 2 bases from V and 6 bases from J, with 18 bases between. The CDR3 is made up of 16 amino acids.

This clonotype has a count of ten or more. The CDR3 bases are TGTGCCAGCAGCACCGTAGCTAGCGGGAGGGAATTACCATACGAGCAGTACTTC. Its translation: CASSTVASGRELPYEQYF. The gene calls are TRBV7-9 and TRBJ2-7; 12 bases match TRBD2. The CDR3 loop spans 18 amino acids. From germline, CDR1 is SEHNR and CDR2 FQNEAQ (reference sequence). V trimming: 5 bases; J trimming: 4 bases; junction bases outside the gene matches: 15.

The V and J genes are TRBV28 and TRBJ1-2; D is unresolved. The germline V and J ends were trimmed by 2 bases and 8 bases, with 9 bases remaining between them. Germline values: CDR1 MDHEN, CDR2 SYDVKM. This CDR3 has 12 amino acids. The CDR3 DNA follows: TGTGCCAGCAGTTTAAGTGACATAGGCTACACCTTC. Protein sequence: CASSLSDIGYTF.

This clonotype was detected only a few times. The chain recombines TRBV20-1 with TRBJ2-2; 11 nucleotides agree with TRBD2. The germline V gene has CDR1 DFQATT and CDR2 SNEGSKA (reference sequence). V dropped 2 bases and J dropped 3; count of bases not matched to a gene: 8. CDR3 length: 17 residues. The CDR3 sequence: CSARRELAGGDTGELFF. As DNA, the CDR3 is TGCAGTGCTAGAAGAGAGCTAGCGGGAGGAGACACCGGGGAGCTGTTTTTT.

The genes are TRBV13 and TRBJ2-3, with TRBD1 identical over 9 bases. V gave up 4 bases and J gave up 2 bases; unmatched junction bases: 7. The CDR3 contains 16 residues. The germline CDR1 and CDR2 sequences are PRHDT and FYEKMQ (reference sequence). The CDR3, as DNA: TGTGCCAGCAGCTCCCGGACAGGGGCTTCCACAGATACGCAGTATTTT. Its translation: CASSSRTGASTDTQYF. The complete variable domain, with remaining parts taken from reference TRBV13 and TRBJ2-3, reads AAGVIQSPRHLIKEKRETATLKCYPIPRHDTVYWYQQGPGQDPQFLISFYEKMQSDKGSIPDRFSAQQFSDYHSELNMSSLELGDSALYFCASSSRTGASTDTQYFGPGTRLTVL.

This clonotype was seen many times. The chain carries TRBV10-3 and TRBJ2-6; D gene ambiguous. The V end was cut by 3 bases, the J end by 4 bases, with 13 bases between. Germline V gives CDR1 ENHRY, CDR2 SYGVKD. The CDR3 spans 16 residues. The CDR3 is CAISDPGYRGANVLTF. The DNA of the CDR3 is TGTGCCATCAGTGATCCGGGCTACCGGGGGGCCAACGTCCTGACTTTC.

This clonotype showed up just a few times. At one end the junction does not follow the germline gene, possibly because of a read error. This sequence joins TRBV7-2 and TRBJ1-4, with D unclear. The CDR3 contains 11 residues. CDR1 SGHTA and CDR2 FQGNSA come from the germline V gene. The CDR3 is CASTRNEKLFF. The CDR3 DNA is TGTGCCAGCACCCGTAATGAAAAACTTTTTTTT.

This clonotype has at least ten counts. This chain links TRBV6-5 with TRBJ2-1; D gene unclear. The germline CDR1 and CDR2 sequences are MNHEY and SVGAGI. The V end was cut by 2 bases, the J end by 5 bases, with 4 bases between. The CDR3 loop spans 12 amino acids. The CDR3 loop reads CASSYGNNEQFF. In DNA, the CDR3 is TGTGCCAGCAGTTACGGGAACAATGAGCAGTTCTTC.

This clonotype was seen ten or more times. This rearrangement joins TRBV3-1 to TRBJ2-7, with 7 bases fitting TRBD2. Germline CDR1 is LGHDT and CDR2 is YNNKEL (reference sequence). This CDR3 has 15 amino acids. V shed 1 base and J 1 base; nucleotides not matched to a gene: 4. The CDR3 loop is CASSQGDYLSYEQYF. CDR3 sequence (DNA): TGTGCCAGCAGCCAAGGGGACTACCTATCCTACGAGCAGTACTTC.

This clonotype was detected only a few times. The rearrangement joins TRBV12-5 to TRBJ2-7, with TRBD2 as a possible D gene (6 bases). Germline V gene sequence: CDR1 LGHNT, CDR2 FRNRAP. V shed 6 bases and J shed 6 bases, with 18 bases lying between them. This CDR3 has 14 residues. In DNA, the CDR3 is TGTGCTAGTGGCCCGGGACTTCTCCGGAGCGAGCAGTACTTC. Translation gives CASGPGLLRSEQYF.

This clonotype was seen just once. The gene calls are TRBV5-4 and TRBJ2-3; D is perhaps TRBD1 (5 bases). Germline CDR1 and CDR2: SGHNT and YYREEE (reference sequence). Trimming cost V 4 bases and J 3 bases, with 12 bases left between them. The CDR3 runs to 14 residues. The CDR3 DNA follows: TGTGCCAGCAGCGTGACAGCAGGGACAGATACGCAGTATTTT. Encoded protein: CASSVTAGTDTQYF.

This clonotype was observed many times. The chain joins TRBV2 to TRBJ2-1; D not certain. Germline lookup yields CDR1 SNHLY and CDR2 FYNNEI. V lost 3 bases and J lost 0, with 9 bases in between. The CDR3 loop spans 15 amino acids. CDR3 residues: CASSERSSSYNEQFF. The CDR3 bases are TGTGCCAGCAGTGAGAGGTCTAGCTCCTACAATGAGCAGTTCTTC.

In its sample, this clonotype was seen many times. The chain uses TRBV16 and TRBJ1-5, with 7 bases that match TRBD1. The CDR3 covers 16 residues. Germline assignment: CDR1 KGHSY and CDR2 FQNENV. The V gene end was trimmed by 4 bases and the J gene end by 6 bases; junction bases not matched to a gene: 12. CDR3 sequence reads: CASSPSSTGYSQPQHF. CDR3 nucleotides: TGTGCCAGCAGCCCAAGTTCGACAGGGTACAGTCAGCCCCAGCATTTT.